Below, one T cell receptor (beta chain) is given with its context. J lost 3 bases, V lost 0 bases, and 9 bases had no gene match. The length of the CDR3 is 18 residues. From germline, CDR1 is SGHKS and CDR2 YYEKEE (reference sequence). The data are from a study of blood T cell repertoires in COVID-19. Method: immunoSEQ multiplex PCR; TCRdb's copy keeps in-frame clones and lacks some. The sample has 25,000 to 35,000 clones, 90% seen once; the top ten hold 9.5% to 15%. The chain uses TRBV5-5 and TRBJ1-2; 12 bases fit TRBD1. This TCR was sampled from a human donor in a cohort sampled during active COVID-19. Material: peripheral blood. CDR3 DNA: TGTGCCAGCAGCTTGGGGACGGGACAGGGGGCCGGGTACTATGGCTACACCTTC. It specifies CASSLGTGQGAGYYGYTF.